The 8 T cell receptor beta chains listed next were all sequenced from one sample in a study of shared clonotypes between healthy human individuals. TCRdb's copy holds only in-frame clones and misses some; the assay was immunoSEQ multiplex PCR. Of approximately 2.1 million clones listed, roughly 93% are singletons. Sequencing used naive CD4+ T cells from PBMCs. The subset: CD45RA+ positively selected. These receptors originate from a man younger than 30 in good health. Some clones in this sample may be carry-over from other donors' samples.

The chain carries TRBV7-3 and TRBJ2-2; D is perhaps TRBD2 (6 bases). Trimming removed 6 bases from V and 2 bases from J, with 10 bases in between. This CDR3 is 14 amino acids long. The germline CDR1 and CDR2 sequences are SGHTA and FQGTGA. The CDR3 nucleotides read TGTGCCAGCAGGGAGGGAATAAACACCGGGGAGCTGTTTTTT. This codes for CASREGINTGELFF.

The gene calls are TRBV18 and TRBJ2-2, with D unclear. CDR1 and CDR2 (germline): KGHSH, LQKENI. This CDR3 has 12 residues. The germline V and J ends were trimmed by 6 bases and 3 bases, with 5 bases remaining between them. CDR3 loop: CASSIYTGELFF. In DNA, the CDR3 is TGTGCCAGCTCTATTTACACCGGGGAGCTGTTTTTT.

The table lists this clone with a count of one. This chain links TRBV25-1 with TRBJ2-3; no reliable D call. V gave up 7 bases and J gave up 5 bases, with 7 bases separating them. Germline values: CDR1 MGHDK, CDR2 SYGVNS. The length of the CDR3 is 11 residues. In nucleotides, the CDR3 is TGTGCCAGCAAAGTGGGAGATACGCAGTATTTT. It encodes CASKVGDTQYF.

This sequence joins TRBV4-2 and TRBJ1-5; no firm D call. The CDR3 loop spans 14 amino acids. Germline CDR1 reads LGHNA; CDR2 reads YNFKEQ. V shed 3 bases and J shed 12 bases, with 18 bases lying between them. The CDR3 spells CASSQYSSGRYQHF. The DNA for the CDR3 is TGTGCCAGCAGCCAGTACTCCTCGGGCAGATACCAGCATTTT.

V usage is TRBV10-1 and J usage is TRBJ2-3, with TRBD2 identical over 11 bases. With V trimmed by 3 bases and J by 2 bases, 10 bases remained unmatched. The CDR3 length is 18 residues. CDR1 is WNHNN, CDR2 SYGVQD, per germline (reference sequence). The CDR3 reads CASSEVAGGPRVTDTQYF. CDR3 nucleotide sequence: TGCGCCAGCAGTGAAGTAGCGGGAGGGCCAAGGGTCACAGATACGCAGTATTTT.

Remarks on this clone: At one end, the junction sequence differs from germline, possibly due to a read error. The rearrangement joins TRBV5-4 to TRBJ2-1; no firm D call. The CDR3 is made up of 16 amino acids. The V gene's germline CDR1 is SGHNT and CDR2 YYREEE (reference sequence). The CDR3 DNA sequence: TGTGCCAGCAGCTTGGGGGCCTGGGCGGCCTATAATGAGCAGTTCTTC. Its translation is CASSLGAWAAYNEQFF.

This clone was recorded only once. This sequence joins TRBV6-6 and TRBJ1-4, with no clear D. Looked up from germline, CDR1 is MNHNY and CDR2 is SVGAGI (reference sequence). CDR3 length: 15 amino acids. V was trimmed by 6 bases and J by 0 bases, leaving 11 bases between them. The CDR3 here is CASRPFIATNEKLFF. In nucleotides, the CDR3 is TGTGCCAGCAGACCTTTCATCGCAACTAATGAAAAACTGTTTTTT.

The gene calls are TRBV18 and TRBJ2-3; 7 bases map to TRBD1. CDR1 is KGHSH, CDR2 LQKENI, per germline. The CDR3 contains 13 residues. Trimming at V came to 3 bases and at J to 15 bases, leaving 12 bases not matched to a gene. The CDR3 sequence: CASSPERGGVQYF. The DNA for the CDR3 is TGTGCCAGCTCACCCGAGAGAGGGGGCGTTCAATATTTT.